One and the same sample provided the 31 T cell receptor beta chains below, sequenced in a study of PD-1 blockade in classical Hodgkin lymphoma. With no exception, relapse followed autologous stem cell transplantation in all patients, and brentuximab vedotin exposure varied. By magnetic negative selection, CD4+ T cells were purified from thawed PBMCs. The protocol was immunoSEQ multiplex PCR, while the TCRdb copy is restricted to in-frame clones and leaves out a portion. In the table there are about 7,700 clones, about nine tenths of which are singletons. The specimen was CD4+ T cells from blood, collected at baseline. The receptors shown here come from a human donor with classical Hodgkin lymphoma.

The chain uses TRBV2 and TRBJ2-5; D may match TRBD1 or TRBD2 (6 bases each). Trimming pared 3 bases from V and 1 base from J, leaving 12 bases between. CDR3 length equals 15 residues. The V gene's germline CDR1 is SNHLY and CDR2 FYNNEI. CDR3 coding DNA: TGTGCCAGCAGTGAGGCTCGGGGGCCCCAAGAGACCCAGTACTTC. Amino acids: CASSEARGPQETQYF.

The CDR3 is CASSLDNANTGELFF. The CDR3 DNA reads as TGCGCCAGCAGCTTGGATAACGCGAACACCGGGGAGCTGTTTTTT. This sequence joins TRBV5-1 and TRBJ2-2, with D unclear. The CDR3 runs to 15 residues. CDR1 and CDR2 from the germline V gene are SGHRS and YFSETQ. Trimming took off 0 bases at V and 0 bases at J, with 6 bases between the two ends.

The chain employs TRBV7-2 and TRBJ1-2, with D hard to call. The CDR3 runs 15 residues. V lost 1 base to trimming and J lost 0 bases, with 9 bases between them. The germline V gene has CDR1 SGHTA and CDR2 FQGNSA. The CDR3 region has the DNA TGTGCCAGCAGCTTAGATTTTGCTGCTAACTATGGCTACACCTTC. Its protein is CASSLDFAANYGYTF.

The chain carries TRBV14 and TRBJ2-2; weak D call: TRBD1 (5 bases). This CDR3 is built from 14 residues. Trimming took 6 bases from V and 0 from J, leaving 8 bases between them. The germline V gene encodes CDR1 SGHDN and CDR2 FVKESK. The CDR3 spells CASSLGANTGELFF. CDR3 in DNA: TGTGCCAGCAGTTTAGGGGCGAACACCGGGGAGCTGTTTTTT.

This clone was counted a single time. The gene calls are TRBV7-2 and TRBJ1-1; D may be TRBD1 (5 bases). This CDR3 is built from 15 residues. Trimming stripped 1 base from V and 2 bases from J, with 11 bases between. CDR1 and CDR2 (germline): SGHTA, FQGNSA. CDR3 bases: TGTGCCAGCAGCTTAGTCGGGGCAACTAACACTGAAGCTTTCTTT. Translating it yields CASSLVGATNTEAFF.

Here the CDR3 DNA reads TGCGCCAGCAGAGGGGCAGGAGAGGGCGAGCAGTACTTC. It translates to CASRGAGEGEQYF. This chain uses TRBV5-1 with TRBJ2-7; TRBD1 or TRBD2 may be the D gene (5 bases each). V was cut by 5 bases and J by 6 bases, with 15 bases left in between. The germline V gene has CDR1 SGHRS and CDR2 YFSETQ. This CDR3 has 13 residues.

This rearrangement joins TRBV10-3 to TRBJ2-3, with 7 positions matching TRBD2. Germline trimming cut 5 bases from V and 2 bases from J; bases unmatched to any gene: 7. The CDR3 runs 15 residues. Per germline, CDR1 ENHRY and CDR2 SYGVKD. The CDR3 loop reads CAISPGTTLTDTQYF. CDR3 bases: TGTGCCATCAGTCCCGGGACTACCCTCACAGATACGCAGTATTTT.

V gene TRBV4-2 combines with J gene TRBJ2-3; 8 nucleotides align to TRBD2. The CDR3 is 16 amino acids. Trimming at V came to 0 bases and at J to 3 bases, leaving 5 bases not matched to a gene. CDR1 and CDR2 (germline): LGHNA, YNFKEQ. The CDR3 region is CASSQDGGVRTDTQYF. CDR3 sequence (DNA): TGTGCCAGCAGCCAAGACGGGGGGGTAAGGACAGATACGCAGTATTTT.

The chain joins TRBV5-1 to TRBJ2-3; TRBD2 agrees at 8 bases. The CDR3 runs to 15 residues. The junction had 7 bases not matched to a gene; V was cut back by 3 bases and J by 4 bases. CDR1 is SGHRS, CDR2 YFSETQ, per germline. Here the CDR3 reads CASSSSGSLADTQYF. CDR3 DNA sequence: TGCGCCAGCAGCTCGAGCGGGAGTCTCGCAGATACGCAGTATTTT.

This clone has just one count. This rearrangement joins TRBV7-2 to TRBJ1-1; D is perhaps TRBD1 (6 bases). Germline V gene data show CDR1 as SGHTA and CDR2 as FQGNSA. This CDR3 is 14 amino acids long. Between the trimmed V and J ends, which lost 6 bases and 5 bases, there was a span of 16 bases. The CDR3 nucleotides read TGTGCCAGCAGAATCAGGGGAGCGGGAACTGAAGCTTTCTTT. This translates into CASRIRGAGTEAFF. The full variable domain, its missing parts supplied by reference TRBV7-2 and TRBJ1-1, is GAGVSQSPSNKVTEKGKDVELRCDPISGHTALYWYRQSLGQGLEFLIYFQGNSAPDKSGLPSDRFSAERTGGSVSTLTIQRTQQEDSAVYLCASRIRGAGTEAFFGQGTRLTVV.

The rearrangement joins TRBV7-8 to TRBJ1-5; 11 bases align to TRBD1. This CDR3 region has 17 residues. Germline V gene lookup returns CDR1 SGHVS and CDR2 FQNEAQ. Trimming at V came to 4 bases and at J to 1 base, leaving 6 bases not matched to a gene. This CDR3 is CASSSGQGALSNQPQHF. The CDR3 DNA reads TGTGCCAGCAGCTCAGGACAGGGGGCTTTAAGCAATCAGCCCCAGCATTTT.

The chain has TRBV5-1 and TRBJ1-5; D perhaps matches TRBD1 (5 bases). Trimming removed 2 bases at V and 7 bases at J, with 10 bases between. The CDR3 has 13 residues. The germline V gene has CDR1 SGHRS and CDR2 YFSETQ. CDR3 nucleotide sequence: TGCGCCAGCAGCTTCGGGGGGGTACAGCCCCAGCATTTT. Its protein is CASSFGGVQPQHF.

This clone was seen a single time. The J gene is TRBJ1-2, the V gene TRBV18; the match to TRBD1 covers 7 bases. The CDR3 length is 13 residues. CDR1 and CDR2 (germline): KGHSH, LQKENI. J was trimmed by 8 bases and V by 4 bases; bases with no gene match: 7. The DNA for the CDR3 is TGTGCCAGCTCACAAGGGGACAGAAGGGGCTACACCTTC. Translation gives CASSQGDRRGYTF.

The chain is built from TRBV28 and TRBJ2-7; D is possibly TRBD1 (6 bases). The V end lost 2 bases, the J end lost 4 bases, and 12 bases lay between the germline ends. The V gene's germline CDR1 is MDHEN and CDR2 SYDVKM. The CDR3 totals 14 residues. CDR3 DNA: TGTGCCAGCAGTTTAGTAAACAGGGCGTACGAGCAGTACTTC. It codes for CASSLVNRAYEQYF.

The V and J genes are TRBV19 and TRBJ1-1; D is undetermined. CDR3 length equals 11 residues. Trimming cost V 3 bases and J 7 bases, with 6 bases left between them. Germline V lookup: CDR1 LNHDA, CDR2 SQIVND (reference sequence). The CDR3 nucleotides are TGTGCCAGTAGTATGACCTATGAAGCTTTCTTT. It codes for CASSMTYEAFF.

This clone was detected once. The chain recombines TRBV5-1 with TRBJ2-5; weak D call: TRBD1 (5 bases). CDR3 size: 15 residues. Between the trimmed V and J ends, which lost 3 bases and 5 bases, there was a span of 17 bases. Germline V gene sequence: CDR1 SGHRS, CDR2 YFSETQ. The CDR3, as DNA: TGCGCCAGCAGCTACGGACAAACGGTCGTGGAGACCCAGTACTTC. This codes for CASSYGQTVVETQYF. Drawing the rest from reference TRBV5-1 and TRBJ2-5, the complete variable domain is KAGVTQTPRYLIKTRGQQVTLSCSPISGHRSVSWYQQTPGQGLQFLFEYFSETQRNKGNFPGRFSGRQFSNSRSEMNVSTLELGDSALYLCASSYGQTVVETQYFGPGTRLLVL.

The chain joins TRBV7-8 to TRBJ2-7; D gene uncertain. This CDR3 has 13 residues. Looked up from germline, CDR1 is SGHVS and CDR2 is FQNEAQ. V dropped 3 bases and J dropped 0 bases, with 6 bases sitting between them. CDR3 in amino acids: CASSFESSYEQYF. The CDR3, as DNA: TGTGCCAGCAGCTTTGAGAGCTCCTACGAGCAGTACTTC. Full variable domain (outside the CDR3, taken from reference TRBV7-8 and TRBJ2-7): GAGVSQSPRYKVAKRGQDVALRCDPISGHVSLFWYQQALGQGPEFLTYFQNEAQLDKSGLPSDRFFAERPEGSVSTLKIQRTQQEDSAVYLCASSFESSYEQYFGPGTRLTVT.

The chain has TRBV23-1 and TRBJ2-7, with D maybe TRBD1 (6 bases). TRBV23-1 is designated an ORF whose function remains uncertain. The CDR3 contains 19 residues. V lost 2 bases and J 3 bases, leaving 26 bases between the germline ends. CDR3 coding DNA: TGCGCCAGCAGTCAAACTACCCCTCTCACGGACAGTCAATTCTACGAGCAGTACTTC. Protein: CASSQTTPLTDSQFYEQYF.

This clone was seen only once. This sequence joins TRBV13 and TRBJ2-1, with 13 bases fitting TRBD2. The V and J ends lost 5 bases and 6 bases, in that order; junction bases with no gene match: 7. The germline V gene encodes CDR1 PRHDT and CDR2 FYEKMQ (reference sequence). The CDR3 runs 16 residues. The chain's CDR3 is CASSRGGLAGPNEQFF. In DNA form, the CDR3 reads TGTGCCAGCAGCCGTGGGGGACTAGCGGGGCCCAATGAGCAGTTCTTC.

The V gene is TRBV7-9, the J gene TRBJ2-7; D uncertain. CDR3 length: 13 amino acids. Trimming cost V 5 bases and J 1 base, with 9 bases left between them. Looked up from germline, CDR1 is SEHNR and CDR2 is FQNEAQ (reference sequence). The chain's CDR3 is CASSKPGSYEQYF. For the CDR3, the DNA is TGTGCCAGCAGCAAACCCGGGTCCTACGAGCAGTACTTC.

This chain joins TRBV28 and TRBJ2-2, with D possibly TRBD1 on 6 matching bases. V was trimmed by 6 bases and J by 0 bases, leaving 8 bases between them. This CDR3 comprises 14 residues. Germline V gene data show CDR1 as MDHEN and CDR2 as SYDVKM. The CDR3 DNA sequence: TGTGCCAGCAGGTGGGGGCCGAACACCGGGGAGCTGTTTTTT. Protein sequence: CASRWGPNTGELFF.

J is TRBJ1-1 and V is TRBV2, with no clear D. This CDR3 has 14 residues. Trimming took 2 bases from V and 0 from J, leaving 7 bases between them. The V gene's germline CDR1 is SNHLY and CDR2 FYNNEI. Written as DNA, the CDR3 is TGTGCCAGCAGTGAAAGTTCTATGAACACTGAAGCTTTCTTT. It yields the protein CASSESSMNTEAFF.

This chain uses TRBV30 with TRBJ2-7, with TRBD1 as a possible D gene (6 bases). The germline gives CDR1 GTSNPN, CDR2 SVGIG (reference sequence). V lost 2 bases, J lost 3 bases, and 11 bases lay in between. The CDR3 is 13 residues long. The CDR3 loop reads CAWSFTGYYEQYF. CDR3 nucleotide sequence: TGTGCCTGGAGTTTCACAGGGTACTACGAGCAGTACTTC. The full variable domain, rest sourced from reference TRBV30 and TRBJ2-7, is SQTIHQWPATLVQPVGSPLSLECTVEGTSNPNLYWYRQAAGRGLQLLFYSVGIGQISSEVPQNLSASRPQDRQFILSSKKLLLSDSGFYLCAWSFTGYYEQYFGPGTRLTVT.

The J gene is TRBJ2-1, the V gene TRBV9, with D possibly TRBD1 on 5 matching bases. Germline V CDR1 and CDR2: SGDLS, YYNGEE. V lost 0 bases, J lost 6 bases, and 13 bases lay in between. CDR3 size: 15 residues. The CDR3 DNA is TGTGCCAGCAGCGTAGACAGGTCCCTTAGCAATGAGCAGTTCTTC. Translating it yields CASSVDRSLSNEQFF.

J is TRBJ2-2 and V is TRBV10-3; a weak D match, TRBD1 (5 bases). The CDR3 contains 14 residues. With 6 bases removed from V and 5 bases from J, the gap between germline ends came to 13 bases. Germline V gives CDR1 ENHRY, CDR2 SYGVKD. This CDR3 is CAIRTRETTGELFF. The CDR3 DNA follows: TGTGCCATCAGAACCAGGGAAACTACCGGGGAGCTGTTTTTT.

The chain is built from TRBV27 and TRBJ2-7, with 9 positions matching TRBD1. Germline trimming cut 3 bases from V and 0 bases from J; bases unmatched to any gene: 9. The CDR3 has 17 amino acids. Germline V gene sequence: CDR1 MNHEY, CDR2 SMNVEV (reference sequence). The CDR3 sequence is CASSFLGRDRDSYEQYF. CDR3 coding DNA: TGTGCCAGCAGTTTCCTGGGCCGGGACAGGGACTCCTACGAGCAGTACTTC.

This chain links TRBV28 with TRBJ2-6, with 7 positions matching TRBD1. Germline values: CDR1 MDHEN, CDR2 SYDVKM. The CDR3 spans 15 residues. Unmatched junction bases numbered 6, after V lost 6 bases and J lost 4 bases. CDR3 amino acids: CASSPQGFGANVLTF. The CDR3 DNA follows: TGTGCCAGCAGCCCACAGGGGTTCGGGGCCAACGTCCTGACTTTC.

The V gene is TRBV5-1, the J gene TRBJ2-7, with a tentative D call TRBD1 (5 bases). The CDR3 spans 15 residues. Per the germline V gene, CDR1 is SGHRS and CDR2 is YFSETQ. Trimming left V 0 bases short and J 2 bases short, with 12 bases between. The CDR3, as DNA: TGCGCCAGCAGCTTGGGGCCAGGGTGGGCCTACGAGCAGTACTTC. Translating gives CASSLGPGWAYEQYF.

The rearrangement joins TRBV12-5 to TRBJ1-1; a weak D match, TRBD1 (5 bases). The CDR3 length is 15 residues. V was shortened by 7 bases and J by 1 base, with 16 bases between the two germline ends. The germline gives CDR1 LGHNT, CDR2 FRNRAP. CDR3 protein: CASALGGWTNTEAFF. In nucleotides, the CDR3 is TGTGCTAGTGCCTTGGGGGGTTGGACGAACACTGAAGCTTTCTTT.

This clone was seen a handful of times. V usage is TRBV27 and J usage is TRBJ2-7, with unresolved D. The germline gives CDR1 MNHEY, CDR2 SMNVEV (reference sequence). The CDR3 sequence is 12 residues long. The ends were cut back, 6 bases at V and 6 bases at J, with 12 bases in the middle. CDR3 in DNA: TGTGCCAGCAGCTCAGCCACGACCGAGCAGTACTTC. This gives the protein CASSSATTEQYF.

This clone was seen a handful of times. This chain joins TRBV9 and TRBJ2-7; 9 nucleotides line up with TRBD1. Per the germline V gene, CDR1 is SGDLS and CDR2 is YYNGEE. The CDR3 contains 14 residues. J lost 5 bases, V lost 4 bases, and 7 bases had no gene match. CDR3 in DNA: TGTGCCAGCAGCTCGGGACAGGGAGGGAACGAGCAGTACTTC. Residues: CASSSGQGGNEQYF.